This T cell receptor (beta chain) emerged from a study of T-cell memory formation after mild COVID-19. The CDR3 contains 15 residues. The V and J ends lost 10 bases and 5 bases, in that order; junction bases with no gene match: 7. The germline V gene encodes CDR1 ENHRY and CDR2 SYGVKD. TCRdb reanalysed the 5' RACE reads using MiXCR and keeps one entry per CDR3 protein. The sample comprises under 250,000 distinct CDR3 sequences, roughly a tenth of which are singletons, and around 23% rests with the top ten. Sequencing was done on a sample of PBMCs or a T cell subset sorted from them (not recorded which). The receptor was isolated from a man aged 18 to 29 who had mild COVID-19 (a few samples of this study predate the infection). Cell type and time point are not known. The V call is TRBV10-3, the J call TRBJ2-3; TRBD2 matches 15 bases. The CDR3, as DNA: TGTGCCAGGAAGGGACTAGCGGGGGGTCAAGATACGCAGTATTTT. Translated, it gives CARKGLAGGQDTQYF.